The present T cell receptor beta chain was sequenced within a study of OX40 agonist ivuxolimab in advanced cancers. The overall study: Ivuxolimab was administered intravenously to patients at 0.01 to 10 mg/kg every 2 weeks.

Sequenced by immunoSEQ multiplex PCR; TCRdb stores in-frame clones only, minus some. The data contain about 41,000 clones, around 87% of them seen just once; the ten biggest clones take up around 3.4%. The CDR3 length is 17 residues. Trimming removed 2 bases at V and 2 bases at J, with 16 bases between. Germline-derived CDR1 and CDR2 are KGHSH and LQKENI. Collection of blood occurred at baseline, at cycle 4 day 1, and at cycle 7 day 1. The V call is TRBV18, the J call TRBJ2-1; D is unresolved. This receptor was taken from an adult with an advanced solid tumor such as melanoma, head and neck, liver or kidney cancer. Material: CD4+ or CD8+ T cells sorted from blood, obtained in a trial of the OX40 agonist ivuxolimab. Here the CDR3 DNA reads TGTGCCAGCTCACCAGGGCTTCCTGGGATCGCCTACAATGAGCAGTTCTTC. Residues: CASSPGLPGIAYNEQFF.